This TCR beta chain was sequenced for a study of T-cell reconstitution after alpha-beta-depleted transplantation in children. A library of TCRbeta sequences, prepared with unique molecular identifiers, was generated. TCRdb passed the PCR reads through MiXCR, listing each CDR3 protein once. Of about 610,000 distinct CDR3 sequences listed, 8% to 11% are singletons. V was pared by 5 bases and J by 5 bases, with 7 bases of the junction left unmatched. Germline CDR1 reads DFQATT; CDR2 reads SNEGSKA (reference sequence). CDR3 size: 14 residues. This clonotype has just a few counts. The sequence was obtained from a human donor who donated a stem cell graft to a child with acute myeloid leukemia. The chain employs TRBV20-1 and TRBJ2-1; 9 nucleotides align to TRBD2. The material sequenced was PBMCs from the stem cell graft donor, taken from the stem cell graft. In nucleotides, the CDR3 is TGCAGTGCTGAGAGGCTAGCGGGAAACAATGAGCAGTTCTTC. Translation gives CSAERLAGNNEQFF.